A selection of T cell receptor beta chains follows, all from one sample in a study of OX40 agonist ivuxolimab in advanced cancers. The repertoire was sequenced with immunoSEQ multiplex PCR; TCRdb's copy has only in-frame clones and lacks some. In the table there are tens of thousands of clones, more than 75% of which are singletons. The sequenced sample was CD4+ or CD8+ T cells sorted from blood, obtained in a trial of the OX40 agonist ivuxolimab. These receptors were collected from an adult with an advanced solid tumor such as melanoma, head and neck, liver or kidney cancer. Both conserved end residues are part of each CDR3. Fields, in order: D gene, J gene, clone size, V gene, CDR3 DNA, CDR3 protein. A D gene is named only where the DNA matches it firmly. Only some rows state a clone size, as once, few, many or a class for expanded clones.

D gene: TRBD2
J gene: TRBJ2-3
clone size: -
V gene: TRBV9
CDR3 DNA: TGTGCCAGCAGCCCCTGGGTGAGCGGGGGGGCAACAGATACGCAGTATTTT
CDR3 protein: CASSPWVSGGATDTQYF

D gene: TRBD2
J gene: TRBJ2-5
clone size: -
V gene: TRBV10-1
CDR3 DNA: TGCGCCAGCAGTGAGTCAGTAGCGGGAGAGACCCAGTACTTC
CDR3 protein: CASSESVAGETQYF

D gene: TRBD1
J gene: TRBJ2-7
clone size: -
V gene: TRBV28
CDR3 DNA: TGTGCCAGCAGTCGGGACAGGAGACCCTACGAGCAGTACTTC
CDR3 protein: CASSRDRRPYEQYF

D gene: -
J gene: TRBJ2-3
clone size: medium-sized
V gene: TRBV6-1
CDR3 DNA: TGTGCCAGCACCCGAGGACTCAGTACGCAGTATTTT
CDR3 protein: CASTRGLSTQYF

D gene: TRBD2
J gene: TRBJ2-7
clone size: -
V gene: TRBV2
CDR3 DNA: TGTGCCAGCAGTGTAGGGACTAGCGGGAGCTCCTACGAGCAGTACTTC
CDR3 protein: CASSVGTSGSSYEQYF

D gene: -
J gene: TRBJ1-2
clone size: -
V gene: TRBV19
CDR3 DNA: TGTGCCAGTAGTATTGCAGGGTTTGGCTACACCTTC
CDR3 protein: CASSIAGFGYTF

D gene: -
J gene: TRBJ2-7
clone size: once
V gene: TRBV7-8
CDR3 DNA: TGTGCCAGCACGCTGGGGACGCCGGAGCAGTACTTC
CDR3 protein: CASTLGTPEQYF

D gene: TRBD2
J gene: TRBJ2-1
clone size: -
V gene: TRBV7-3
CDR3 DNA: TGTGCCAGCAGCTTACGGACTAGCGGGGGGTCCTACAATGAGCAGTTCTTC
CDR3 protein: CASSLRTSGGSYNEQFF

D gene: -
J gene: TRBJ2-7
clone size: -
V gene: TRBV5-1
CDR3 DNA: TGCGCCAGCAGCTTGGTTGACGAGCAGTACTTC
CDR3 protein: CASSLVDEQYF

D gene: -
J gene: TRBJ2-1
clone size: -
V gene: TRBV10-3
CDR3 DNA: TGTGCCATCAGTGAGTCGAGGATAGGGATGAATGAGCAGTTCTTC
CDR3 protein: CAISESRIGMNEQFF

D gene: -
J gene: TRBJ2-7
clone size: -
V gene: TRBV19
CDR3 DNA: TGTGCCAGTAGTCCTATGACAGGTTCCTACGAGCAGTACTTC
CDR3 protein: CASSPMTGSYEQYF

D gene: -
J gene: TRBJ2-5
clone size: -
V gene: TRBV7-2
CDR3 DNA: TGTGCCAGCAGCCGGACCCCCTTTGAGGCCCAGTACTTC
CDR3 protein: CASSRTPFEAQYF

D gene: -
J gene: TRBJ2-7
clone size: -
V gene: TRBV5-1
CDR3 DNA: TGCGCCAGCAGCTTGGACTACGAGCAGTACTTC
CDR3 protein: CASSLDYEQYF

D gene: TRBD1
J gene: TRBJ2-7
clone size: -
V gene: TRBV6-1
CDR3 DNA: TGTGCCAGCAGTGAAGCGAAGGACAGGGTTAAGCCCTACGAGCAGTACTTC
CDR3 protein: CASSEAKDRVKPYEQYF

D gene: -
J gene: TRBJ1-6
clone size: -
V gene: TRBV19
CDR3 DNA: TGTGCCAGTAGTGGCGGTTTGCCCCTCCACTTT
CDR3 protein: CASSGGLPLHF

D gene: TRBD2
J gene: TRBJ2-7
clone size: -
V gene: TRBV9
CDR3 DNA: TGTGCCAGCAGCGCGAGGGGACTAGCGGATTCCTACGAGCAGTACTTC
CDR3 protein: CASSARGLADSYEQYF

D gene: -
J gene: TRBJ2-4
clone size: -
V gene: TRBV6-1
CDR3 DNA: TGTGCCAGCAGTAAAGGGAAGGATTTAGCCAAAAACATTCAGTACTTC
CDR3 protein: CASSKGKDLAKNIQYF

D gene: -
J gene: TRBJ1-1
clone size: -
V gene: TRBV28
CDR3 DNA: TGTGCCAGCAGCCCGCTATCCGAAGCTCACACTGAAGCTTTCTTT
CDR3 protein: CASSPLSEAHTEAFF

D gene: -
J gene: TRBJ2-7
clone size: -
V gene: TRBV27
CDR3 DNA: TGTGCCAGCAGTTACGTTCGACATCACTCCTACGAGCAGTACTTC
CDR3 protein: CASSYVRHHSYEQYF

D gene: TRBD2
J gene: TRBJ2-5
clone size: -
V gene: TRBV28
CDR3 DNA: TGTGCCAGCAGTAGCGGGGGCGAGGAGACCCAGTACTTC
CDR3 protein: CASSSGGEETQYF

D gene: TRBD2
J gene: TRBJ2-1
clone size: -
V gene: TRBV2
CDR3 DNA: TGTGCCGGCCGTTGGACTAGCGGTTACAATGAGCAGTTCTTC
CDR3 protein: CAGRWTSGYNEQFF

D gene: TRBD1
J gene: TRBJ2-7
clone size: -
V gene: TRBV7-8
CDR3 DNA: TGTGCCAGCAGTCACACCACTCCGGACAGGGGGATTCGGGAGCAGTACTTC
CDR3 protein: CASSHTTPDRGIREQYF

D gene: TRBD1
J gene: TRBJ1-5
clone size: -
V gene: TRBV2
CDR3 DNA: TGTGCCAGCAGTGACCTAACTCCCGGGACAGGGGATCAGCCCCAGCATTTT
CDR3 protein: CASSDLTPGTGDQPQHF

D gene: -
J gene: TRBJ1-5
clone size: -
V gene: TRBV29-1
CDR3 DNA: TGCAGCGTTGAAGAGAGTAGCAATCAGCCCCAGCATTTT
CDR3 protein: CSVEESSNQPQHF

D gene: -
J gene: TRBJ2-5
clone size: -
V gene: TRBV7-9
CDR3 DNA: TGTGCCAGCAGTCAAGAGACCCAGTACTTC
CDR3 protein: CASSQETQYF

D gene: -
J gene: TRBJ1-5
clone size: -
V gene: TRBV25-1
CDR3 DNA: TGTGCCAGCACCACAGGAATCCAGCCCCAGCATTTT
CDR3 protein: CASTTGIQPQHF

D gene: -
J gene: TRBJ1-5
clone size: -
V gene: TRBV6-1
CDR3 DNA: TGTGCCAGTCCAAGTAGTCAGCCCCAGCATTTT
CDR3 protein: CASPSSQPQHF

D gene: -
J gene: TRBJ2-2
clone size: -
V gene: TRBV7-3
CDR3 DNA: TGTGCCAGCAGCTTAACGGTGGTCGGGGAGCTGTTTTTT
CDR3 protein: CASSLTVVGELFF

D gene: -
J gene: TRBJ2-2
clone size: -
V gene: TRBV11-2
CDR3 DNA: TGTGCCAGCAGCCTTCCTTCGGGCCGCGGGGAGCTGTTTTTT
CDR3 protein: CASSLPSGRGELFF

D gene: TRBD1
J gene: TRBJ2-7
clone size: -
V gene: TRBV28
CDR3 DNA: TGTGCCAGCAGTCGAGAACAGGGGCCCTCCTACGAGCAGTACTTC
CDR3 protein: CASSREQGPSYEQYF

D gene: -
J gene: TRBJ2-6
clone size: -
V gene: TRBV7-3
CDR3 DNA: TGTGCCAGCAGCCCCTCCTCCTGGGCCAACGTCCTGACTTTC
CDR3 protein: CASSPSSWANVLTF

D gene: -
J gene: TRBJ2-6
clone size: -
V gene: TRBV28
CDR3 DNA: TGTGCCAGCACCTTAAATAACGCGGGCTCTGGGGCCAACGTCCTGACTTTC
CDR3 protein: CASTLNNAGSGANVLTF

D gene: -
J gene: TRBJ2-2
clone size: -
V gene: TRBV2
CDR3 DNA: TGTGCCAGCAGTGGCCCCGGCGATGGCGGGGAGCTGTTTTTT
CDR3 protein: CASSGPGDGGELFF

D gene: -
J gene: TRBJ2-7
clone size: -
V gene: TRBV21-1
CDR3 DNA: TGTGCCAGCAGCAATACCCTCCCGGCGTGCGAGCAGTACTTC
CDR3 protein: CASSNTLPACEQYF

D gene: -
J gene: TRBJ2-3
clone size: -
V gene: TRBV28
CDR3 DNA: TGTGCCAGCAGTATCATACCGGGCCCCCCCGTGGGGTATTTT
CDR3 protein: CASSIIPGPPVGYF

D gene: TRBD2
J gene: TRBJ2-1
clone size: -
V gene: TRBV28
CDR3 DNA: TGTGCCAGCAGTAAGACTAGCGGGCTTAACAATGAGCAGTTCTTC
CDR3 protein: CASSKTSGLNNEQFF

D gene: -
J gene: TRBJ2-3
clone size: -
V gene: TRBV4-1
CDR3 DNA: TGCGCCAGCAGCCAAGAAGGGGTAGGGACAGATACGCAGTATTTT
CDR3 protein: CASSQEGVGTDTQYF

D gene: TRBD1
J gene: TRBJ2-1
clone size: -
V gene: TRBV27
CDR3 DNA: TGTGCCAGCAGTTTCCTGGGACAGGGGGCCTATGAGCAGTTCTTC
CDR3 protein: CASSFLGQGAYEQFF

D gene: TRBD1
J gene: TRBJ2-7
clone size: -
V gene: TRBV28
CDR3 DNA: TGTGCCAGCAGTTTCAGGGGGCCGACCTACGAGCAGTACTTC
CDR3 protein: CASSFRGPTYEQYF

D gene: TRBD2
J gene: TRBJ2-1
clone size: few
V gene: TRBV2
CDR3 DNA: TGTGCCAGCGTTACTAGCGGGGCGACCAATGAGCAGTTCTTC
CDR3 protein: CASVTSGATNEQFF

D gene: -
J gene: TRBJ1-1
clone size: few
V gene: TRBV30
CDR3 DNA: TGTGCCTGGATCTCGACAGTAGAAGCTTTCTTT
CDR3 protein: CAWISTVEAFF

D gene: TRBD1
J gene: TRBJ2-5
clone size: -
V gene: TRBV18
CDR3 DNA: TGTGCCAGCTCCCCATGGACAGGGAACGGAGCCCGAACTACCCAAGAGACCCAGTACTTC
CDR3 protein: CASSPWTGNGARTTQETQYF

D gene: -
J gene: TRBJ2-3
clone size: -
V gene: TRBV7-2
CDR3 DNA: TGTGCCAGCAGCTCACCACGGGATACGCAGTATTTT
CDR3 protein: CASSSPRDTQYF

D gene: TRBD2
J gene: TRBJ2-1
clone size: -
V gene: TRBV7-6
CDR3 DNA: TGTGCCAGCAGCTGGACGTCTAGCGGGGGATACAATGAGCAGTTCTTC
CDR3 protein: CASSWTSSGGYNEQFF

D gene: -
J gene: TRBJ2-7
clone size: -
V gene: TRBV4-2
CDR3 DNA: TGTGCCAGCAGCCACCCAGGACTAGGGGGAGGAGAGCAGTACTTC
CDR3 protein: CASSHPGLGGGEQYF

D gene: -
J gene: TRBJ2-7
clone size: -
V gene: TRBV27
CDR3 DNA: TGTGCCAGCTCGGACCCCAGTCTCTACGAGCAGTACTTC
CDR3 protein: CASSDPSLYEQYF

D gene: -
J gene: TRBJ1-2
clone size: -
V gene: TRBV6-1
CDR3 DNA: TGTGCCAGCAGTGAAGTTAGGGATTATGGCTACACCTTC
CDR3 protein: CASSEVRDYGYTF

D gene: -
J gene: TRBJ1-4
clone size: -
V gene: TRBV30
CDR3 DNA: TGTGCCTGGAGTGTATTACGGATTAATGAAAAACTGTTTTTT
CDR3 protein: CAWSVLRINEKLFF

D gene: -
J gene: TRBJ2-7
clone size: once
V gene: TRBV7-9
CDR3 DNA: TGTGCCAGCAGCCGGGGGTCAATCTCCTACGAGCAGTACTTC
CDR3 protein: CASSRGSISYEQYF

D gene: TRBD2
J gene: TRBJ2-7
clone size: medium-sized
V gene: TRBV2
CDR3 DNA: TGTGCCAGCAGTTCGGGACTAGCGGGAAACGAGCAGTACTTC
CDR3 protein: CASSSGLAGNEQYF

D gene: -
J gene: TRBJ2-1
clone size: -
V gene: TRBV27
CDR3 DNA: TGTGCCAGCAGTTACGGTGGTGAGCAGTTCTTC
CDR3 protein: CASSYGGEQFF

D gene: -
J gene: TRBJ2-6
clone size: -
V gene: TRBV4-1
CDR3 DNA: TGCGCCAGCAGCCAAGAACCACAAAGTCGGGCCAACGTCCTGACTTTC
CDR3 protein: CASSQEPQSRANVLTF

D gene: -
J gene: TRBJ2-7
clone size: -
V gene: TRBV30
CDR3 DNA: TGTGCCTGGTGGGACTGGCGATCCTACGAGCAGTACTTC
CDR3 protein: CAWWDWRSYEQYF

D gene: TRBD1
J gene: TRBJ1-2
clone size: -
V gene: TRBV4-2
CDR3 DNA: TGTGCCAGCAGCTATACCGGGACAGCTCACTATGGCTACACCTTC
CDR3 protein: CASSYTGTAHYGYTF

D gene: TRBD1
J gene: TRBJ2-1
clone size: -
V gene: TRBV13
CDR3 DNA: TGTGCCAGCAGCACCCGGGACAGGAGCAATGAGCAGTTCTTC
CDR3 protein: CASSTRDRSNEQFF

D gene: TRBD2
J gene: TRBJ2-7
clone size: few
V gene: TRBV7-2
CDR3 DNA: TGTGCCAGCAGCTCCCGACTAGCCGAATCCTACGAGCAGTACTTC
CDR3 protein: CASSSRLAESYEQYF